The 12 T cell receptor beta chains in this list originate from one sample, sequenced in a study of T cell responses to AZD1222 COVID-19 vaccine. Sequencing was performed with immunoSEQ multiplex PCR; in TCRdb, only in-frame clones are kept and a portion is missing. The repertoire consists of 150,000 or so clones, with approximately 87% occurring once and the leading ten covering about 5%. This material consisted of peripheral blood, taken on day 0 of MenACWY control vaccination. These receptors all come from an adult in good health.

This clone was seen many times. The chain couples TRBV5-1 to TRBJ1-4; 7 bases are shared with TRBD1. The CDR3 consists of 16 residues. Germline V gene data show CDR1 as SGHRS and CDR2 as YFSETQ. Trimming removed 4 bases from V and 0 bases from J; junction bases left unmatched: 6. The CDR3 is CASSKGQPATNEKLFF. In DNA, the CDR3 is TGCGCCAGCAGCAAGGGACAGCCTGCAACTAATGAAAAACTGTTTTTT.

The CDR3, as DNA: TGTGCCAGCAGTCCTTCCCAGGGGGGAGGCTATGGCTACACCTTC. This sequence encodes CASSPSQGGGYGYTF. The chain employs TRBV28 and TRBJ1-2; TRBD1 aligns across 7 bases. The germline V gene encodes CDR1 MDHEN and CDR2 SYDVKM. After removal of 5 bases from V and 4 bases from J, the junction contained 10 bases not matched to a gene. CDR3 length equals 15 residues.

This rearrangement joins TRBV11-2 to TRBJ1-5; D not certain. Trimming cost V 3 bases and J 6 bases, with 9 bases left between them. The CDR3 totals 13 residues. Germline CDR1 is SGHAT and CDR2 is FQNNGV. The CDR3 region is CASSFKPTQPQHF. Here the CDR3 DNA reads TGTGCCAGCAGCTTTAAACCCACTCAGCCCCAGCATTTT.

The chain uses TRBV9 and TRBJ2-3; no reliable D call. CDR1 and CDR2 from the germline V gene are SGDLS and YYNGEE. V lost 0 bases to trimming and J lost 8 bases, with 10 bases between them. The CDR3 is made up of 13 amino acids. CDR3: CASSVANGVTQYF. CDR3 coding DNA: TGTGCCAGCAGCGTAGCGAATGGGGTTACGCAGTATTTT.

The CDR3 nucleotides are TGTGCCAGCAGTTCAGACAGCTCCTACGAGCAGTACTTC. It codes for CASSSDSSYEQYF. The chain combines TRBV27 with TRBJ2-7; the D gene is possibly TRBD1 (5 bases). V was cut by 4 bases and J by 0 bases, with 7 bases left in between. CDR1 and CDR2 from the germline V gene are MNHEY and SMNVEV (reference sequence). This CDR3 spans 13 amino acids.

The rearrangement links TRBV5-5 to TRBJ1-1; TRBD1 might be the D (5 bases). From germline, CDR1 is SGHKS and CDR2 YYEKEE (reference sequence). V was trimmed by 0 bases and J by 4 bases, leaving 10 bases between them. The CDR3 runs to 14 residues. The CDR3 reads CASSLAGAVTEAFF. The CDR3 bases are TGTGCCAGCAGCTTGGCCGGGGCGGTCACTGAAGCTTTCTTT.

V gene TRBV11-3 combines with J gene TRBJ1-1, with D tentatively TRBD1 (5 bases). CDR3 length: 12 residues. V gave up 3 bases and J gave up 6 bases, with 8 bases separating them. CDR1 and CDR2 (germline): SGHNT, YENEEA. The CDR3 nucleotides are TGTGCCAGCAGCTTTCCAGGGTCTGAAGCTTTCTTT. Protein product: CASSFPGSEAFF. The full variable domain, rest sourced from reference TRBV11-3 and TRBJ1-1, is EAGVVQSPRYKIIEKKQPVAFWCNPISGHNTLYWYLQNLGQGPELLIRYENEEAVDDSQLPKDRFSAERLKGVDSTLKIQPAELGDSAVYLCASSFPGSEAFFGQGTRLTVV.

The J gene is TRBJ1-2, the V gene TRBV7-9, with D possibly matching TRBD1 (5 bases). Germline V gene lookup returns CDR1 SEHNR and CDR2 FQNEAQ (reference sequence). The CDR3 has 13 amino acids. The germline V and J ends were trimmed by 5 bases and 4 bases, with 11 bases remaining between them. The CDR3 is CASSPGQVYGYTF. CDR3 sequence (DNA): TGTGCCAGCAGCCCTGGACAAGTCTATGGCTACACCTTC.

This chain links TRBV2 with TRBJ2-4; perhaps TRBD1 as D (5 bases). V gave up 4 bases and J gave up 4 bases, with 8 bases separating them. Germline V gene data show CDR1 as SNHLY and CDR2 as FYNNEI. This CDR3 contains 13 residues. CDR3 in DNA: TGTGCCAGCAGTGCACCAGGGAAAAACATTCAGTACTTC. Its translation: CASSAPGKNIQYF.

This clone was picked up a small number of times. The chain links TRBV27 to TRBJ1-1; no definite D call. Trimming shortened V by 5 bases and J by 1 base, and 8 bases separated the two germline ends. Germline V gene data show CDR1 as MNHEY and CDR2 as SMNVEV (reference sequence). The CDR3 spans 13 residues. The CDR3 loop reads CASSQTWNTEAFF. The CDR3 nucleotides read TGTGCCAGCAGTCAAACCTGGAACACTGAAGCTTTCTTT.

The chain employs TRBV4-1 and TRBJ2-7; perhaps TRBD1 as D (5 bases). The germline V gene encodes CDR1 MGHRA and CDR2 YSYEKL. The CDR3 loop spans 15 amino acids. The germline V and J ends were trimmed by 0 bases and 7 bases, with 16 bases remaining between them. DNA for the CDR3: TGCGCCAGCAGCCAAGATACAGGTTGGTTTGTTGAGCAGTACGTC. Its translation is CASSQDTGWFVEQYV.

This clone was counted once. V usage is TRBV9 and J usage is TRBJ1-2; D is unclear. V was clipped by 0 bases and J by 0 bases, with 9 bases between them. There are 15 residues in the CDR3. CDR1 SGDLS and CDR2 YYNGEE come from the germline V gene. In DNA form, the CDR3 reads TGTGCCAGCAGCGTAGCTATGGCCGCTAACTATGGCTACACCTTC. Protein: CASSVAMAANYGYTF.